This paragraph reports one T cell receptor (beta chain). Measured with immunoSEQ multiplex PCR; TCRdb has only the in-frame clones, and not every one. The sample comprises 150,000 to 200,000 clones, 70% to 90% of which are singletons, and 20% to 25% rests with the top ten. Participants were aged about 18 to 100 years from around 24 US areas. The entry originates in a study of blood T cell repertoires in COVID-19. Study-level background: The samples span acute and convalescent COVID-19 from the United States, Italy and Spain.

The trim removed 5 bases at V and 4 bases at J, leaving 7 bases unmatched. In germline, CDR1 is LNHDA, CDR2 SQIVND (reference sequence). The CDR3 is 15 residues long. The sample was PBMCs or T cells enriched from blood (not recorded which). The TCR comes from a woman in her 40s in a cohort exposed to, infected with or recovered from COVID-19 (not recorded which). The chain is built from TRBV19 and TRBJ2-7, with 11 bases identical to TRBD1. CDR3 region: CASSLAGQGVYEQYF. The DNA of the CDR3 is TGTGCCAGTAGTCTCGCGGGACAGGGGGTGTACGAGCAGTACTTC. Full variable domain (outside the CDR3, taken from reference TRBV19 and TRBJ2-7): DGGITQSPKYLFRKEGQNVTLSCEQNLNHDAMYWYRQDPGQGLRLIYYSQIVNDFQKGDIAEGYSVSREKKESFPLTVTSAQKNPTAFYLCASSLAGQGVYEQYFGPGTRLTVT.